What follows is one T cell receptor beta chain and its context. Its target is unknown. This entry comes from a study of breast tumors, draining lymph nodes, adjacent tissues. Study-wide points: Tumor T cell lymph node origin was a supported hypothesis, not proven. Luminal-like breast cancer showed significantly higher tumor–nontumor repertoire similarity than basal-like.

Germline values: CDR1 LNHDA, CDR2 SQIVND (reference sequence). This CDR3 is 16 amino acids long. V was pared by 4 bases and J by 1 base, with 14 bases between. TCRdb re-called the multiplex PCR reads through MiXCR, storing one row per CDR3 protein. The sample has 23,000 or so distinct CDR3 sequences, about 70% seen once. The rearrangement joins TRBV19 to TRBJ2-1, with D possibly matching TRBD2 (6 bases). This TCR derives from a female donor with breast cancer. Some clones in this sample may be carry-over from other donors' samples. The sequencing sample was made of tumor-adjacent breast tissue. CDR3 coding DNA: TGTGCCAGTAGTACGAATCCGGGACTTTCCTACAATGAGCAGTTCTTC. It is translated as CASSTNPGLSYNEQFF.